This T cell receptor beta chain was sequenced for a study of blood T cell repertoires in COVID-19. Study-wide context: Samples came from the United States, Italy and Spain, spanning acute and convalescent COVID-19. T cells, B-cell-depleted T cells, or PBMCs supplied cDNA or gDNA.

Authors' data handling: Amplification of reference gene primers was used by the study to estimate nucleated cell counts. Using immunoSEQ multiplex PCR, the repertoire was profiled, and TCRdb retains in-frame clones only, with some absent. The V and J calls and the clone size are those of that table, but D and trimming were determined from the DNA. The sample records roughly 400,000 clones, more than 80% being singletons. The V end lost 1 base, the J end lost 4 bases, and 11 bases lay between the germline ends. This CDR3 has 15 amino acids. In germline, CDR1 is SGHAT, CDR2 FQNNGV. Sequencing was carried out using PBMCs or T cells enriched from blood (not recorded which). This sequence joins TRBV11-2 and TRBJ2-1; possibly TRBD2 for D (5 bases). The sequence derives from a young man who had recovered from COVID-19. In nucleotides, the CDR3 is TGTGCCAGCAGCTTAGTCGGGGTATTTTACAATGAGCAGTTCTTC. Protein sequence: CASSLVGVFYNEQFF.